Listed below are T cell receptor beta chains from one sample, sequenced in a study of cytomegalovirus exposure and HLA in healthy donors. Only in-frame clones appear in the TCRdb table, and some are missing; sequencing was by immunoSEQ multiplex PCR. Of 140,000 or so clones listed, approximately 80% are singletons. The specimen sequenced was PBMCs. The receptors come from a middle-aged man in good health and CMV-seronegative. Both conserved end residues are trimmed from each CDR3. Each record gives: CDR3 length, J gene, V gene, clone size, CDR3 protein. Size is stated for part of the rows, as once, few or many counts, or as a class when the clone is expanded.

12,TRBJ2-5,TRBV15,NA,ATSRDRGQETQY
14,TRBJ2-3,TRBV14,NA,ASSRELGGSGDTQY
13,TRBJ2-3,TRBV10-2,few,ASSLPLAHTDTQY
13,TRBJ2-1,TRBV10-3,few,AISELAGGYNEQF
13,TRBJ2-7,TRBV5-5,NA,ASRDLGTGGYEQY
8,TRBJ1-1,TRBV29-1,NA,SVEVRVAF
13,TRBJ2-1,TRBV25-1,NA,ASSPGGSSYNEQF
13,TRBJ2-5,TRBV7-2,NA,ASSLVTSVQETQY
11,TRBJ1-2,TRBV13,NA,ASSRDREYGYT
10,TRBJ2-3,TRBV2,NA,ATGRETDAQY
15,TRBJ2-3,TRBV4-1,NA,ASSQDRPSGMSDTQY
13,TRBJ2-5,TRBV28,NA,ASSLDRDVGETQY
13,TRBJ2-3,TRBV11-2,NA,ASSPGTSVPDTQY
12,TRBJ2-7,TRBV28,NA,ASSFIGGPYEQY
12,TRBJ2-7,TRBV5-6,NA,ASSFRGGAYEQY
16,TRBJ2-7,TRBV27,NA,ASSLGGAGASVSYEQY
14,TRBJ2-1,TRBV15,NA,ATGARSGTAYNEQF
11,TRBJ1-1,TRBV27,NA,ASRITGGTEAF
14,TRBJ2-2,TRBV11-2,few,ASSRPSVFFPGELF
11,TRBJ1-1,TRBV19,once,ASSIDFEGRAF
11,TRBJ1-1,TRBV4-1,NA,ASSPTGEPEAF
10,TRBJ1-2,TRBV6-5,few,ASSRERGGYT
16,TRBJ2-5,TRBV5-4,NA,ASSLESSQGGIKETQY
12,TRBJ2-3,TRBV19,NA,ASSMGQSTDTQY
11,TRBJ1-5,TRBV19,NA,ASSVRGNQPQH
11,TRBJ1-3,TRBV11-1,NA,ASSLYSGNTIY
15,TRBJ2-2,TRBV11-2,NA,ASSLVSGGLMGGELF
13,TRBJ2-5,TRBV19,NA,ASRAEIAGVKTQY
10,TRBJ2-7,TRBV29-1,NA,SVGTGGYEQY
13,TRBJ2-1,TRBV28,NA,ASSPNWGPNNEQF
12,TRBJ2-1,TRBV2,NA,ASSTIAGGHEQF
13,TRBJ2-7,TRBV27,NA,ASSLVGGGDYEQY
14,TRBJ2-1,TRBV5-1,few,ASSLAGQSSYNEQF
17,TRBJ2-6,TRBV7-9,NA,SSSSRAGSTYSGANVLT
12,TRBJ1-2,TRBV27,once,ASSFHGPKDRVR
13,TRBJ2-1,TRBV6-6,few,ASSYGRGQLNEQF
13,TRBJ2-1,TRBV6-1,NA,ASNSGGADRNEQF
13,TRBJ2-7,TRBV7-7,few,ASAPTGGTSGEQY
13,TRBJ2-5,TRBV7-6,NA,ASSKGQGGTETQY
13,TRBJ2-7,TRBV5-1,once,ASSRVAGDTYEQY
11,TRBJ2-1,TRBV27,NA,ASSPYPLEQEF
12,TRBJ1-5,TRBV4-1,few,ASSPTGVGQPQH
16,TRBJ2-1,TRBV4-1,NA,ASSQEAPSSGGYNEQF
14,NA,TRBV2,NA,ASSVYRDRGSYEQY
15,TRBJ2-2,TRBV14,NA,ASSQVGLAGVTGELF
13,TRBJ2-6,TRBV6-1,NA,ASSEDRGGANVLT
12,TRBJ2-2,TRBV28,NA,ASRVGRHTGELF
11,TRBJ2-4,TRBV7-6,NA,ASSPRAKNIQY
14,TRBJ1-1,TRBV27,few,ASSGLSGTGNTEAF
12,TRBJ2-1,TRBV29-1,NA,SVAGTSGSIGTF
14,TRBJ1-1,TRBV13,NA,ASSFGTGQVNTEAF
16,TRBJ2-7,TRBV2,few,ASSAAGVPGQGLYEQY
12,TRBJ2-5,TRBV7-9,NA,ASSRGLLEETQY
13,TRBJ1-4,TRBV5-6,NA,ASSLVQGVNEKLF
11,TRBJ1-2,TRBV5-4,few,ASSLEQPRGYT